This T cell receptor (beta chain) is from a study of blood T cell repertoires in COVID-19. Study-level information: Samples of COVID-19 (acute and convalescent) were obtained from the United States, Italy and Spain. PBMCs, B-cell-depleted T cells, or T cells were the source of the cDNA or gDNA that made up the material.

This CDR3 is built from 15 residues. V was shortened by 3 bases and J by 4 bases, with 16 bases between the two germline ends. The V gene's germline CDR1 is KGHSH and CDR2 LQKENI. Sequenced by immunoSEQ multiplex PCR; TCRdb stores in-frame clones only, minus some. The sample has roughly 79,000 clones, over 80% seen once. The sequenced sample consisted of peripheral blood. The chain has TRBV18 and TRBJ2-7, with D possibly matching TRBD1 (6 bases). The source of this sequence is a middle-aged man with acute or convalescent COVID-19. The CDR3 loop is CASSPRTAPSYEQYF. CDR3 nucleotide sequence: TGTGCCAGCTCACCGAGGACAGCCCCAAGTTACGAGCAGTACTTC.